The sequence of this TCR beta chain was determined in a study of human T cells and chemical hapten exposure (dated by TCRdb to the early 2020s). Regarding the research as a whole: For sensitization, 2% DPC in acetone was applied to a 2 cm by 2 cm area of upper inner arm skin. Throughout the study period of around 25 weeks, patients also received therapeutic DPC doses to the scalp every week. Patch testing on the upper back used Finn chambers containing 0.01% DPC, with scoring done after 6 days according to International Contact Dermatitis Research Group standards. Most of the patients in the cohort were female, and the cohort covered alopecia areata with under or over 50% scalp involvement, alopecia totalis and alopecia universalis. Libraries were pooled for sequencing, and per-sample TCR yields varied mainly because of small differences in library volumes within the pool. The study tracked peripheral blood TCR repertoire changes in vivo during primary and secondary sensitization to the hapten diphenylcyclopropenone (DPC) in alopecia patients. Patient blood was sampled pre-sensitization (week 0) and at 2, 6 and about 24 weeks after DPC sensitization. Some 29 alopecia patients gave blood for TCR sequencing at one to four time points (pre-sensitization, 2, 6 and 24 weeks). The paper as a whole reports these results and caveats: After repeated subsampling, the strength of the expansion versus patch-test correlation and the threshold at which it became significant changed. The number of PT1 expanded TCRs positively correlated with patch test score, significant at thresholds 8, 16 and 32 but not 4. The number of TCRs above 1 in 1000 frequency did not change with DPC sensitization; there was no evidence of global repertoire structure alterations. Significantly more large CDR3 similarity clusters were formed by expanded TCRs than by pre-sensitization or healthy control sets, consistent with antigen-driven responses. Because every patient had alopecia, a presumed autoimmune disease, the patients' immune response might differ from that of healthy individuals.

Worth noting for this clonotype: It has no known antigen specificity. No much larger clone is present one base from it, and per-base qualities are unavailable.

To prepare the library, RACE was applied. Sequenced on a NextSeq 500. During library preparation, unique molecular identifiers were attached to individual cDNA molecules so that TCRs could be counted in a quantitative, reproducible way. Both TCR alpha and TCR beta chains were sequenced from each blood RNA sample. The study's own analysis went as follows. Samples had a median of roughly 100,000 TCRs, with a range from about 23,224 to 750,000. The Decombinator software suite was used to annotate the V, J and CDR3 of the TCR reads. For the PS versus PT1 abundance plots, all samples were subsampled to the same number of TCRs (28,000). Expanded TCRs were defined as absent before sensitization and observed at least eight times at the 2-week time point. The public sequencing data were trimmed at Q25 with fastp and processed into clonotypes with MiXCR by TCRdb, which kept only in-frame beta chains. Every CDR3 protein is listed once, alongside the most common genes and DNA of its rows. In this record, the V and J calls reflect TCRdb's handling and not the investigators' own analysis. In this sample the table shows approximately 320,000 distinct CDR3 sequences, 5% to 6.5% of which occur a single time. Over 7% of the sample belongs to the ten largest clones.

This sample's time point label indicates: pre-sensitization, week 0. Interpreted using the paper, the treatment or condition label stands for: therapeutic diphenylcyclopropenone sensitization with weekly scalp DPC. At each patch-test visit, blood was drawn before the patch test was applied. Patients were considered eligible if aged 18 to 70, diagnosed with alopecia and deemed suitable for DPC therapy, and patients were excluded if pregnant. Total RNA was extracted from unfractionated whole blood collected in Tempus Blood RNA tubes. The germline V gene sets CDR1 to LGHNA and CDR2 to YSLEER. There are 14 amino acids in the CDR3, from cysteine to phenylalanine inclusive. The kept DNA is CDR3 alone, 42 bases in frame from the first base. V and J are truncated by 0 bases and 5 bases respectively, leaving an intervening sequence of 10 bases.

The chain employs TRBV4-3 and TRBJ2-5; too little of a D gene remains to name it. The sequences come from whole blood, collected in connection with sensitization to the hapten diphenylcyclopropenone (DPC). The sequence was collected from a woman between 18 and 29 years old with alopecia areata. Some clones in this sample may be carry-over from other donors' samples. The CDR3 sequence is CASSQDTGPETQYF. The DNA sequence is given as TGCGCCAGCAGCCAAGATACTGGACCTGAGACCCAGTACTTC.